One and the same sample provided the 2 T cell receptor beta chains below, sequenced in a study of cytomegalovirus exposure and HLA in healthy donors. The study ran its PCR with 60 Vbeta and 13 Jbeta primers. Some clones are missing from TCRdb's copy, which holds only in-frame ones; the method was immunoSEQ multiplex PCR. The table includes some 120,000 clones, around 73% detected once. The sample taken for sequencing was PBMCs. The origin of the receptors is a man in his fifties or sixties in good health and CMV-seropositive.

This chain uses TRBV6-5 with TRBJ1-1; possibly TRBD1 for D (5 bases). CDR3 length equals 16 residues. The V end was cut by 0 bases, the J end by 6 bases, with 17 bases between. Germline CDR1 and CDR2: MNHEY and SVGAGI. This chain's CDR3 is CASSYSWGRDFAEAFF. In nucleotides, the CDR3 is TGTGCCAGCAGTTACTCTTGGGGTCGGGACTTCGCTGAAGCTTTCTTT.

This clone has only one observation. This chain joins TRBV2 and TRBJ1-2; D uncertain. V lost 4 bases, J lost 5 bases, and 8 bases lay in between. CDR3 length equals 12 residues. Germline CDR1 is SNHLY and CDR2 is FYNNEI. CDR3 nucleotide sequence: TGTGCCAGCAGTGTAGCCGAGTATGGCTACACCTTC. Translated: CASSVAEYGYTF.